Below, 32 T cell receptor beta chains from the same sample are listed, as sequenced in a study of T cell changes during pregnancy in multiple sclerosis. The repertoire was sequenced with immunoSEQ multiplex PCR; TCRdb's copy has only in-frame clones and lacks some. The sample records around 96,000 clones, over 80% being singletons. Specimen: peripheral blood, collected in the first trimester of pregnancy. These TCRs come from a female donor with multiple sclerosis, enrolled in a pregnancy study.

A single count supports this clone. V and J are TRBV5-1 and TRBJ2-4; the match to TRBD1 covers 11 bases. The germline V gene encodes CDR1 SGHRS and CDR2 YFSETQ. V gave up 4 bases and J gave up 7 bases; unmatched junction bases: 4. The CDR3 runs to 14 residues. Written as DNA, the CDR3 is TGCGCCAGCAGCCCCGGGACAGGGGGTAACATTCAGTACTTC. Translated: CASSPGTGGNIQYF.

The DNA of the CDR3 is TGTGCCACCAGCAGAGGTGGCGGCCCTACAGATACGCAGTATTTT. It specifies CATSRGGGPTDTQYF. The chain joins TRBV15 to TRBJ2-3; no reliable D call. Germline CDR1 LNHNV, CDR2 YYDKDF (reference sequence). This CDR3 has 15 residues. V lost 1 base to trimming and J lost 3 bases, with 11 bases between them.

The rearrangement uses TRBV19 and TRBJ1-4, with D perhaps matching TRBD1 (5 bases). The CDR3 has 18 residues. V lost 5 bases and J lost 0, with 19 bases in between. The germline gives CDR1 LNHDA, CDR2 SQIVND (reference sequence). In DNA form, the CDR3 reads TGTGCCAGTAGTCGGGCGGGGCTACCAGGAGCAACTAATGAAAAACTGTTTTTT. Translated, it gives CASSRAGLPGATNEKLFF.

The gene calls are TRBV5-5 and TRBJ1-5; D is unresolved. The V and J ends lost 0 bases and 4 bases respectively, with 8 bases between them. There are 14 residues in the CDR3. The germline V gene has CDR1 SGHKS and CDR2 YYEKEE (reference sequence). CDR3 loop: CASSLGEGNQPQHF. CDR3 coding DNA: TGTGCCAGCAGCTTGGGAGAGGGTAATCAGCCCCAGCATTTT.

The chain recombines TRBV11-2 with TRBJ1-2, with TRBD1 as a possible D gene (5 bases). The germline V gene encodes CDR1 SGHAT and CDR2 FQNNGV. Between the trimmed V and J ends, which lost 1 base and 4 bases, there was a span of 10 bases. CDR3 length: 14 residues. The CDR3 DNA reads as TGTGCCAGCAGCTTAGTTGGGGGGGGCTATGGCTACACCTTC. Translated, it gives CASSLVGGGYGYTF.

J is TRBJ1-1 and V is TRBV5-1, with 10 bases lining up with TRBD1. The V segment lost 0 bases and the J segment 11 bases; nucleotides outside the gene matches: 13. There are 16 residues in the CDR3. Germline loops: CDR1 SGHRS, CDR2 YFSETQ. The CDR3 region has the DNA TGCGCCAGCAGCTTGGGACAGGGGGCGCGACGGGATGAGGCTTTCTTT. Translation gives CASSLGQGARRDEAFF.

The chain recombines TRBV10-1 with TRBJ1-4, with TRBD1 matching over 8 bases. The CDR3 extends over 14 amino acids. The V gene end was trimmed by 5 bases and the J gene end by 8 bases; junction bases not matched to a gene: 7. Germline CDR1 is WNHNN and CDR2 is SYGVQD (reference sequence). In nucleotides, the CDR3 is TGCGCCAGCAGTAAGGACAGGGCTGAGGAAAAACTGTTTTTT. Residues: CASSKDRAEEKLFF.

The V and J genes are TRBV29-1 and TRBJ1-6; D is perhaps TRBD1 (6 bases). This CDR3 comprises 13 residues. Trimming cost V 3 bases and J 6 bases, with 9 bases left between them. CDR1 SQVTM and CDR2 ANQGSEA come from the germline V gene. CDR3 in amino acids: CSVEDSSNSPLHF. In DNA form, the CDR3 reads TGCAGCGTTGAGGACAGCTCTAATTCACCCCTCCACTTT.

Comments on this clone: It is unclear where the CDR3 begins or ends on the DNA, so no DNA is shown, and the CDR3 is as TCRdb lists it. This chain uses TRBV12-5 with TRBJ2-3; whether TRBD1, the table's D call, matches the DNA was not checked. The germline CDR1 and CDR2 sequences are LGHNT and FRNRAP. The CDR3 contains 16 residues when both ends are counted. The CDR3: CASGLVMGPSTDTQYF.

The sample holds one count of this clone. The gene calls are TRBV6-5 and TRBJ1-2; D not resolved. CDR1 and CDR2 from the germline V gene are MNHEY and SVGAGI. The ends were cut back, 6 bases at V and 3 bases at J, with 14 bases in the middle. This CDR3 is built from 14 residues. The CDR3 nucleotides read TGTGCCAGCAGCCGCGGACGGACTGACTATGGCTACACCTTC. It codes for CASSRGRTDYGYTF.

The chain couples TRBV7-3 to TRBJ2-1; 10 positions match TRBD2. With V trimmed by 2 bases and J by 10 bases, 5 bases remained unmatched. CDR1 SGHTA and CDR2 FQGTGA come from the germline V gene. The length of the CDR3 is 14 residues. Here the CDR3 reads CASSLSSGGEEQFF. In DNA, the CDR3 is TGTGCCAGCAGCTTATCTAGCGGGGGAGAGGAGCAGTTCTTC. The full variable domain, its missing parts supplied by reference TRBV7-3 and TRBJ2-1, is GAGVSQTPSNKVTEKGKYVELRCDPISGHTALYWYRQSLGQGPEFLIYFQGTGAADDSGLPNDRFFAVRPEGSVSTLKIQRTERGDSAVYLCASSLSSGGEEQFFGPGTRLTVL.

The genes are TRBV4-1 and TRBJ2-3; 7 bases line up with TRBD1. V trimming: 0 bases; J trimming: 1 base; junction bases outside the gene matches: 4. The CDR3 is made up of 16 amino acids. Germline V CDR1 and CDR2: MGHRA, YSYEKL. CDR3 sequence: CASSQEATGGTDTQYF. CDR3 in DNA: TGCGCCAGCAGCCAAGAAGCTACAGGGGGCACAGATACGCAGTATTTT.

The chain recombines TRBV6-1 with TRBJ2-7; 12 bases map to TRBD2. There are 16 residues in the CDR3. Germline CDR1 MNHNS, CDR2 SASEGT. J lost 2 bases, V lost 3 bases, and 5 bases had no gene match. The CDR3 loop reads CASSERLAGDTYEQYF. CDR3 in DNA: TGTGCCAGCAGTGAGAGACTAGCGGGGGATACCTACGAGCAGTACTTC.

The rearrangement links TRBV29-1 to TRBJ2-2; D perhaps matches TRBD1 (6 bases). CDR1 is SQVTM and CDR2 is ANQGSEA in the germline V gene. The V and J ends lost 4 bases and 5 bases respectively, with 20 bases between them. The CDR3 consists of 16 residues. The CDR3 spells CSVVLLGAKRTGELFF. CDR3 nucleotide sequence: TGCAGCGTTGTTCTTCTGGGGGCTAAACGGACCGGGGAGCTGTTTTTT.

This rearrangement joins TRBV30 to TRBJ2-7, with 7 bases matching TRBD2. The CDR3 contains 14 residues. V gave up 0 bases and J gave up 5 bases; unmatched junction bases: 7. Germline-derived CDR1 and CDR2 are GTSNPN and SVGIG (reference sequence). CDR3 DNA: TGTGCCTGGAGTGTGTCTGGACTAGTCCACGAGCAGTACTTC. It yields the protein CAWSVSGLVHEQYF.

The chain couples TRBV9 to TRBJ2-5, with 10 bases lining up with TRBD2. V shed 3 bases, J shed 5 bases, and the junction held 10 bases outside the gene matches. This CDR3 has 16 amino acids. Germline CDR1 reads SGDLS; CDR2 reads YYNGEE. CDR3: CASSAGLAGVEETQYF. CDR3 DNA sequence: TGTGCCAGCAGCGCGGGCCTAGCGGGGGTGGAGGAGACCCAGTACTTC.

This clone occurred a few times. V and J are TRBV18 and TRBJ1-5; 9 bases align to TRBD1. V dropped 3 bases and J dropped 6; count of bases not matched to a gene: 9. Looked up from germline, CDR1 is KGHSH and CDR2 is LQKENI. CDR3 length equals 16 residues. The CDR3 loop is CASSPPGQGISQPQHF. CDR3 sequence (DNA): TGTGCCAGCTCACCTCCGGGACAGGGAATCAGTCAGCCCCAGCATTTT.

V gene TRBV30 combines with J gene TRBJ2-1; D is possibly TRBD2 (6 bases). The V end lost 8 bases, the J end lost 6 bases, and 14 bases lay between the germline ends. From germline, CDR1 is GTSNPN and CDR2 SVGIG (reference sequence). This CDR3 region has 12 residues. The CDR3 bases are TGTGCCCACGGTCGGGGAGGCAATGAGCAGTTCTTC. It translates to CAHGRGGNEQFF.

This chain uses TRBV9 with TRBJ2-7, with TRBD1 matching 9 bases. CDR1 is SGDLS, CDR2 YYNGEE, per germline. V was clipped by 2 bases and J by 3 bases; unmatched bases: 3. The CDR3 length is 14 residues. The CDR3 DNA follows: TGTGCCAGCAGCGTCGGGACAGGGAACTACGAGCAGTACTTC. Translating it yields CASSVGTGNYEQYF.

The gene calls are TRBV14 and TRBJ2-3; tentatively, D is TRBD1 (5 bases). This CDR3 contains 12 residues. V gave up 3 bases and J gave up 5 bases, with 6 bases separating them. The germline gives CDR1 SGHDN, CDR2 FVKESK. The CDR3 region is CASSQGLDTQYF. The DNA for the CDR3 is TGTGCCAGCAGCCAGGGGCTAGATACGCAGTATTTT.

This chain links TRBV5-1 with TRBJ1-1; D may be TRBD1 (5 bases). Germline V gene lookup returns CDR1 SGHRS and CDR2 YFSETQ. The CDR3 runs to 12 residues. Deletions cut 1 base from V and 5 bases from J, with 6 bases between. DNA for the CDR3: TGCGCCAGCAGCTTGCAGGGAACTGAAGCTTTCTTT. Its protein is CASSLQGTEAFF.

The chain has TRBV6-1 and TRBJ1-3; 7 bases map to TRBD1. V dropped 4 bases and J dropped 7; count of bases not matched to a gene: 7. The germline V gene has CDR1 MNHNS and CDR2 SASEGT. The CDR3 length is 14 residues. The CDR3 protein is CASSAIDRVNTIYF. The DNA for the CDR3 is TGTGCCAGCAGTGCGATTGACAGGGTTAACACCATATATTTT.

The chain combines TRBV28 with TRBJ2-7, with 7 bases lining up with TRBD1. The CDR3 runs to 14 residues. V shed 4 bases, J shed 6 bases, and the junction held 9 bases outside the gene matches. The germline CDR1 and CDR2 sequences are MDHEN and SYDVKM. Here the CDR3 DNA reads TGTGCCAGCAGTTCCCCAACCGACAGGGCCGAGCAGTACTTC. Translated, it gives CASSSPTDRAEQYF.

The genes are TRBV2 and TRBJ2-7, with 9 bases that match TRBD2. The germline gives CDR1 SNHLY, CDR2 FYNNEI. V was pared by 6 bases and J by 4 bases, with 4 bases of the junction left unmatched. The CDR3 sequence is 13 residues long. CDR3 DNA sequence: TGTGCCAGCAGGGGGACTAGCCAGTACGAGCAGTACTTC. It encodes CASRGTSQYEQYF. Full variable domain (outside the CDR3, taken from reference TRBV2 and TRBJ2-7): EPEVTQTPSHQVTQMGQEVILRCVPISNHLYFYWYRQILGQKVEFLVSFYNNEISEKSEIFDDQFSVERPDGSNFTLKIRSTKLEDSAMYFCASRGTSQYEQYFGPGTRLTVT.

V is TRBV15 and J is TRBJ1-4; 9 nucleotides line up with TRBD1. Germline CDR1 LNHNV, CDR2 YYDKDF (reference sequence). The CDR3 length is 14 residues. V was pared by 5 bases and J by 4 bases, with 2 bases of the junction left unmatched. CDR3 nucleotides: TGTGCCACCAGCGGGACAGGGAGTAATGAAAAACTGTTTTTT. Residues: CATSGTGSNEKLFF. Full variable domain (outside the CDR3, taken from reference TRBV15 and TRBJ1-4): DAMVIQNPRYQVTQFGKPVTLSCSQTLNHNVMYWYQQKSSQAPKLLFHYYDKDFNNEADTPDNFQSRRPNTSFCFLDIRSPGLGDTAMYLCATSGTGSNEKLFFGSGTQLSVL.

The chain combines TRBV19 with TRBJ2-1; D gene uncertain. This CDR3 comprises 12 residues. V gave up 7 bases and J gave up 6 bases, with 10 bases separating them. The germline V gene encodes CDR1 LNHDA and CDR2 SQIVND (reference sequence). In nucleotides, the CDR3 is TGTGCCAGTACTGGAGTTGGCAATGAGCAGTTCTTC. It yields the protein CASTGVGNEQFF.

This chain connects TRBV19 to TRBJ2-2; TRBD1 might be the D (5 bases). Germline CDR1 and CDR2: LNHDA and SQIVND (reference sequence). The CDR3 extends over 16 amino acids. V shed 2 bases and J shed 7 bases, with 17 bases lying between them. Written as DNA, the CDR3 is TGTGCCAGTAGTATAAGGGCAGGGATGACCGTCGGGGAGCTGTTTTTT. Encoded protein: CASSIRAGMTVGELFF. Full variable domain (rest looked up from reference TRBV19 and TRBJ2-2): DGGITQSPKYLFRKEGQNVTLSCEQNLNHDAMYWYRQDPGQGLRLIYYSQIVNDFQKGDIAEGYSVSREKKESFPLTVTSAQKNPTAFYLCASSIRAGMTVGELFFGEGSRLTVL.

This clone was found once. The chain carries TRBV6-1 and TRBJ2-2; 8 bases align to TRBD1. The ends lost 2 bases at V and 4 bases at J; junction bases unmatched: 12. Per germline, CDR1 MNHNS and CDR2 SASEGT. This CDR3 comprises 18 residues. CDR3 sequence reads: CASSERRDRGSGTGELFF. CDR3 in DNA: TGTGCCAGCAGTGAAAGGCGAGACAGGGGATCGGGCACCGGGGAGCTGTTTTTT.

V gene TRBV5-4 combines with J gene TRBJ2-7, with TRBD2 matching 11 bases. V gave up 3 bases and J gave up 7 bases; unmatched junction bases: 9. Germline V gene data show CDR1 as SGHNT and CDR2 as YYREEE (reference sequence). This CDR3 has 15 amino acids. CDR3 sequence (DNA): TGTGCCAGCAGCTCCGGGGCTAGCGGGGGGAGTGAGCAGTACTTC. Amino acids: CASSSGASGGSEQYF.

This clone has a single count. The chain has TRBV6-5 and TRBJ1-2, with D unresolved. Per the germline V gene, CDR1 is MNHEY and CDR2 is SVGAGI. The CDR3 is made up of 16 amino acids. V was clipped by 0 bases and J by 4 bases, with 15 bases between them. The CDR3 loop reads CASSYSVSVQSYGYTF. In nucleotides, the CDR3 is TGTGCCAGCAGTTACTCTGTTTCGGTACAGTCCTATGGCTACACCTTC.

In nucleotides, the CDR3 is TGTGCCAGTAGTATGGAAGGGGGCACTTACGAGCAGTACTTC. Translated: CASSMEGGTYEQYF. The J gene is TRBJ2-7, the V gene TRBV19; 7 nucleotides agree with TRBD1. This CDR3 comprises 14 residues. The ends lost 3 bases at V and 4 bases at J; junction bases unmatched: 6. Per the germline V gene, CDR1 is LNHDA and CDR2 is SQIVND (reference sequence).

CDR3 sequence reads: CASSLGGKGGPQETQYF. The CDR3 DNA sequence: TGTGCCAGCAGCTTAGGGGGGAAGGGGGGGCCGCAAGAGACCCAGTACTTC. The chain couples TRBV7-2 to TRBJ2-5; tentatively, D is TRBD2 (7 bases). The V end lost 1 base, the J end lost 2 bases, and 17 bases lay between the germline ends. CDR1 is SGHTA, CDR2 FQGNSA, per germline. CDR3 length: 17 residues.